The TCR beta chain under discussion was sequenced for a study of T cells in women clearing cervical HPV infection. Whole-study results and caveats: It is unknown whether associations predate infection; no effector/memory or HPV-specific sorting. TRBV6-7 abundance was lower in cases than controls (0.11% versus 0.16%).

For this clone: Antigen: not known. The CDR3 end is not reached by the read, which stops 3 residues before it; the germline J gene fills it in.

The CDR3 contains 14 residues. Trimming took off 4 bases at V and 7 bases at J, with 17 bases between the two ends. Germline V lookup: CDR1 SGHRS, CDR2 YFSETQ. Measured with immunoSEQ multiplex PCR; TCRdb has only the in-frame clones, and not every one. This table lists around 48,000 clones. This TCR derives from a woman between 18 and 69 years old with a cervical HPV16 infection that either progressed to CIN3+ or cleared (not recorded which). The chain recombines TRBV5-1 with TRBJ1-2; D perhaps matches TRBD1 (6 bases). Material: blood buffy coat. The CDR3 spells CASSVSGVLGGYTF. The part of the CDR3 DNA that was read is TGCGCCAGCAGCGTGTCAGGGGTACTAGGTGGC. The whole variable domain, remainder taken from reference TRBV5-1 and TRBJ1-2, is KAGVTQTPRYLIKTRGQQVTLSCSPISGHRSVSWYQQTPGQGLQFLFEYFSETQRNKGNFPGRFSGRQFSNSRSEMNVSTLELGDSALYLCASSVSGVLGGYTFGSGTRLTVV.